The T cell receptor beta chain described here comes from a study of cytomegalovirus exposure and HLA in healthy donors. Study findings and constraints: Usually a TCR sequence was rare, but some public TCRs were found in many donors.

V dropped 0 bases and J dropped 8 bases, with 13 bases sitting between them. The germline gives CDR1 LGHNA, CDR2 YSLEER. The length of the CDR3 is 15 residues. The assay was immunoSEQ multiplex PCR, and TCRdb's table has in-frame clones only and misses some. The table has 100,000 to 150,000 clones, 90% to 96% seen once; the top ten hold around 1.7%. The donors were members of the validation cohort comprising some 120 subjects, separate from the approximately 710-subject first cohort. This clone was seen once. The antigen remains unidentified. This chain connects TRBV4-3 to TRBJ1-4, with D unresolved. Material for sequencing was PBMCs. This TCR was sampled from a man between 18 and 29 years old in good health and CMV-seronegative. The CDR3 DNA sequence: TGCGCCAGCAGCCAAGATATATCGGGTGGGGAAAAACTGTTTTTT. Translation gives CASSQDISGGEKLFF.